Included here is one TCR beta chain sequence, with context. Assay: immunoSEQ multiplex PCR; the TCRdb copy retains only in-frame clones and omits some. Of approximately 46,000 clones in the sample, 85% to 95% were seen once. The sample originates from a study of human thymus T cells. Sequencing used blood. This TCR derives from a girl younger than two with a congenital heart defect but otherwise immunologically healthy.

The CDR3 protein is CASSPDPRGGNTEAFF. CDR3 coding DNA: TGTGCCAGCAGCCCCGACCCTAGAGGGGGGAACACTGAAGCTTTCTTT. The chain links TRBV7-2 to TRBJ1-1; tentative D call: TRBD1 (6 bases). Trimming stripped 5 bases from V and 1 base from J, with 17 bases between. In germline, CDR1 is SGHTA, CDR2 FQGNSA. The CDR3 runs to 16 residues.